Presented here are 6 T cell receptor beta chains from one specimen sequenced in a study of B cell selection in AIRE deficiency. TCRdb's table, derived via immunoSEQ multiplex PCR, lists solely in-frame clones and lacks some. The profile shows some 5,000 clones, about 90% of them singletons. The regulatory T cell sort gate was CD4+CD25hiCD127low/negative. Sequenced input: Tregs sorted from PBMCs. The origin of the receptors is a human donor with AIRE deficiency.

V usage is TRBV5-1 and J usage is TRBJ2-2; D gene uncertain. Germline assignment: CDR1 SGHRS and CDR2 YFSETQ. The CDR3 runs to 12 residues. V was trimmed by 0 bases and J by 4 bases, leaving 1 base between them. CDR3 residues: CASSLATGELFF. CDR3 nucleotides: TGCGCCAGCAGCTTGGCCACCGGGGAGCTGTTTTTT.

The CDR3 bases are TGTGCCAGCAGCTTACCCCGGACAGTCCATCGGTTCTTC. Protein sequence: CASSLPRTVHRFF. This chain links TRBV7-2 with TRBJ2-1, with D possibly matching TRBD1 (6 bases). Looked up from germline, CDR1 is SGHTA and CDR2 is FQGNSA. The ends were cut back, 2 bases at V and 15 bases at J, with 17 bases in the middle. The CDR3 loop spans 13 amino acids.

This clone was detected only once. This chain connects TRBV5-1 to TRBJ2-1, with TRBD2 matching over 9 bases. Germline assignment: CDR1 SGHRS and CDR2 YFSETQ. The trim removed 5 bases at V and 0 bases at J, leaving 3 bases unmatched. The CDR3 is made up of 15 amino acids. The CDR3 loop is CASRDSGSSYNEQFF. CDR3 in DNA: TGCGCCAGCAGAGATAGCGGGAGCTCCTACAATGAGCAGTTCTTC.

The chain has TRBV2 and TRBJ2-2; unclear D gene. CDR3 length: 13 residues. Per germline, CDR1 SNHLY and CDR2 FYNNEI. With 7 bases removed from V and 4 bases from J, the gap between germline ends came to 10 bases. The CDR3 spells CASTPLFTGELFF. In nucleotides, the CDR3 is TGTGCCAGCACCCCCCTTTTCACCGGGGAGCTGTTTTTT.

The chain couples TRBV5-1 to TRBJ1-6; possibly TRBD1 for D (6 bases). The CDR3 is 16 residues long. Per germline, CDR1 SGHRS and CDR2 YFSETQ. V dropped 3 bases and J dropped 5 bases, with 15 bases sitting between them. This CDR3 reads CASSWTRGSDNSPLHF. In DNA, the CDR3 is TGCGCCAGCAGCTGGACCAGGGGATCTGATAATTCACCCCTCCACTTT. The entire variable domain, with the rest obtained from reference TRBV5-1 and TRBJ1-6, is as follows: KAGVTQTPRYLIKTRGQQVTLSCSPISGHRSVSWYQQTPGQGLQFLFEYFSETQRNKGNFPGRFSGRQFSNSRSEMNVSTLELGDSALYLCASSWTRGSDNSPLHFGNGTRLTVT.

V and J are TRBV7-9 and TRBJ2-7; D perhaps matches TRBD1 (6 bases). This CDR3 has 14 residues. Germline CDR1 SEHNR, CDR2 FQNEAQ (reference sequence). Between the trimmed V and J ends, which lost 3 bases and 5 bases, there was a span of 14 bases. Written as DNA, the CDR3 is TGTGCCAGCAGCTTTGTGGACAGAGTCAACGAGCAGTACTTC. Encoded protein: CASSFVDRVNEQYF.